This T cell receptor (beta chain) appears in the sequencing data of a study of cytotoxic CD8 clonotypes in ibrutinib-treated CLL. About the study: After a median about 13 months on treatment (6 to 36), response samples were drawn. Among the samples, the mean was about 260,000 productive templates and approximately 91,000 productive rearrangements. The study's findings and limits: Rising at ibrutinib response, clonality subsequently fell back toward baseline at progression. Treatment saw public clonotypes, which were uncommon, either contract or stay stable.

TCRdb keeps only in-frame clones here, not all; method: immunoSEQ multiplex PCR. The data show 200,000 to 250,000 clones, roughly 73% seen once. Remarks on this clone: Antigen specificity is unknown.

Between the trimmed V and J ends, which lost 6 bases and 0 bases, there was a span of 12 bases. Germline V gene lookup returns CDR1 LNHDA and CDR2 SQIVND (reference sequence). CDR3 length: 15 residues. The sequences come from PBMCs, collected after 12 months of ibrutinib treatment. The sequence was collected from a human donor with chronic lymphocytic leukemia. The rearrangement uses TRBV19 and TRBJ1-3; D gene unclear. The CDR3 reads CASRRTELSGNTIYF. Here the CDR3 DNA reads TGTGCCAGTAGAAGGACGGAGCTCTCTGGAAACACCATATATTTT.